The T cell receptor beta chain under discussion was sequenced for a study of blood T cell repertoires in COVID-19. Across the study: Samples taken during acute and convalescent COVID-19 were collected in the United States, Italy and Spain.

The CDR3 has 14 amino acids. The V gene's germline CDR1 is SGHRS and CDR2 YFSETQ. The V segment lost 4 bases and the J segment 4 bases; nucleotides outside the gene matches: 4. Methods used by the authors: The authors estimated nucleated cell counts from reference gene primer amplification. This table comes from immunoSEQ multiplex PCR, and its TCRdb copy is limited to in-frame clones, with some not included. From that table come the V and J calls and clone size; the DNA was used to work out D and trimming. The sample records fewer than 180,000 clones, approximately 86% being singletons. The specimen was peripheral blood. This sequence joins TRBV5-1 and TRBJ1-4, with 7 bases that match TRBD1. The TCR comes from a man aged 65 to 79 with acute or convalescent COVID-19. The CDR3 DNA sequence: TGCGCCAGCAGCGCCGGGACAGTTAATGAAAAACTGTTTTTT. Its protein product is CASSAGTVNEKLFF.